The present T cell receptor beta chain was sequenced within a study of early T cells in non-severe SARS-CoV-2 infection (TCRdb year 2021). For the study in its entirety: Because TCR sequencing was done on bulk RNA from unsorted whole blood, the alpha and beta chains could not be paired. What the authors observed across the whole study: VDJdb matching was skewed toward anti-spike CD8 responses and likely underestimated virus-specific expansions, missing private and CD4 specificities.

Notes on this clonotype: The target of this receptor is not known. The record has no base qualities; no much larger clone is one base away.

The library was produced with 5' RACE. Sequencing instrument: NextSeq 500. In the TCR library protocol, unique molecular identifiers were attached to individual cDNA molecules to correct for PCR bias and sequencing error. Both TCR alpha and beta chains were sequenced, and tight co-correlation was observed between alpha and beta sequence abundances in each sample. Under the source paper's analysis protocol: V gene, J gene and CDR3 annotation of TCR sequences was performed with Decombinator V4. Expanded TCRs were defined as changing significantly between any two time points under a Poisson model with p below 0.0001. TCR abundances were normalised to the total number of TCRs sequenced per sample and were expressed as counts per million. VDJdb, accessed 1 November 2021, was searched for CMV, EBV and SARS-CoV-2 annotated TCRs, excluding TCRs annotated for multiple antigens. TCRdb reprocessed the public reads (quality trimming at Q25 with fastp, clone calling with MiXCR) and kept in-frame beta chains. Duplicate CDR3 protein sequences are folded into a single record with the most common DNA and genes. TCRdb's processing, not the authors', yielded these V and J calls. Here the sample has around 99,000 distinct CDR3 sequences; roughly 17% occur a single time. The ten top clones hold about 4.7% of the sample.

Set within a cohort of healthcare workers in London, UK, this nested case-control study involved weekly PCR testing of nasopharyngeal swabs along with blood sampling. Healthcare workers were recruited during the week of the UK lockdown, between 23 and 31 March 2020, and followed weekly for up to roughly 15 weeks. Sequenced material: whole blood, taken at baseline. This TCR came from an adult who was a healthcare worker with PCR-confirmed SARS-CoV-2 infection or an uninfected control (not recorded which).

In nucleotides, the sequence is TGTGCCAGCAGCGTATCCACGGGCCCCACAGATACGCAGTATTTT. The resulting protein is CASSVSTGPTDTQYF. The V and J genes are TRBV9 and TRBJ2-3; no D segment can be confidently identified. The germline V gene encodes CDR1 SGDLS and CDR2 YYNGEE. V is clipped by 1 base and J by 2 bases, and the sequence between their germline boundaries is 11 bases long. From its cysteine to its phenylalanine, the CDR3 spans 15 amino acids. The entry retains the CDR3 DNA only, 45 bases that are in frame from base 1.